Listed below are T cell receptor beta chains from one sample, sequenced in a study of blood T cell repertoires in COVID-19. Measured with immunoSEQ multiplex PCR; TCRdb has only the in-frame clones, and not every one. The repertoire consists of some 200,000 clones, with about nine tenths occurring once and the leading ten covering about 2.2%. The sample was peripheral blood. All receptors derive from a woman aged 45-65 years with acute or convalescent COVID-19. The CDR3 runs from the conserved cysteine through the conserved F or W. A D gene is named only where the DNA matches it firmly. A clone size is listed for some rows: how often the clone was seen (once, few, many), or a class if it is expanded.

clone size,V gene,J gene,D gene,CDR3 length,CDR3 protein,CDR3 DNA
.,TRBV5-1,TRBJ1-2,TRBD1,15,CASSWGQADNYGYTF,TGCGCCAGCAGCTGGGGACAGGCGGATAACTATGGCTACACCTTC
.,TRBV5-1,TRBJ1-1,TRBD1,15,CASSRWTGQNTEAFF,TGCGCCAGCAGCAGATGGACAGGGCAGAACACTGAAGCTTTCTTT
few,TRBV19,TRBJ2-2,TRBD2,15,CASSSLADQTGELFF,TGTGCCAGTAGTTCCCTAGCGGACCAGACCGGGGAGCTGTTTTTT
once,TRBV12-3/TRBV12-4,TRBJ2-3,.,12,CASSSGGDTQYF,TGTGCCAGCAGCTCCGGGGGAGATACGCAGTATTTT
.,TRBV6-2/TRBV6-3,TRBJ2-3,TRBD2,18,CASSYSGLGGSVLDTQYF,TGTGCCAGCAGTTACTCGGGACTAGGAGGCAGTGTCTTGGATACGCAGTATTTT
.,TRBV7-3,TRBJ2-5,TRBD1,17,CASSLMGAGTGEETQYF,TGTGCCAGCAGCTTAATGGGAGCCGGGACAGGGGAAGAGACCCAGTACTTC
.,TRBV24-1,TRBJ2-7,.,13,CATMGKTVTEQYF,TGTGCCACCATGGGCAAAACCGTGACCGAGCAGTACTTC
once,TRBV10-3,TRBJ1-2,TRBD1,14,CAISVGQGNYGYTF,TGTGCCATCAGTGTGGGACAGGGGAACTATGGCTACACCTTC
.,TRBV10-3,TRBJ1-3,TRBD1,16,CAISPGTGTSGNTIYF,TGTGCCATCAGCCCCGGGACAGGGACGTCTGGAAACACCATATATTTT
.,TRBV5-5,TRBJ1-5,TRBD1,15,CASSLRQGLYQPQHF,TGTGCCAGCAGCTTGCGACAGGGATTGTATCAGCCCCAGCATTTT
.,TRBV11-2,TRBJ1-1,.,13,CASSLTENTEAFF,TGTGCCAGCAGCTTAACAGAGAACACTGAAGCTTTCTTT
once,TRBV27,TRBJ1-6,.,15,CEFRGSFRENSPLHF,TGTGAGTTTAGAGGCTCCTTCAGAGAGAATTCACCCCTCCACTTT
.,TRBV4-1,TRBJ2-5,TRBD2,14,CASSPGLAGETQYF,TGCGCCAGCAGCCCGGGACTAGCAGGGGAGACCCAGTACTTC
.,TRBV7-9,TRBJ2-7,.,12,CASGGGQYEQYF,TGTGCCAGCGGGGGGGGGCAGTACGAGCAGTACTTC